This T cell receptor beta chain is from a study of control samples from healthy donors and cancer patients. Trimming cost V 0 bases and J 4 bases; bases outside gene matches: 6. This CDR3 spans 18 amino acids. Germline V lookup: CDR1 LGHNA, CDR2 YNFKEQ. The method was immunoSEQ multiplex PCR; TCRdb's version includes in-frame clones alone and lacks a portion of them. The data show approximately 100,000 clones, with approximately 90% seen just once and approximately 15% held by the top ten. This sequence originates from a woman between 50 and 59 years old in good health. What was sequenced was blood. The V gene is TRBV4-2, the J gene TRBJ2-2; 12 positions agree with TRBD2. The CDR3 DNA is TGTGCCAGCAGCCAAGATCTAGCGGGGGGGCCGGGCACCGGGGAGCTGTTTTTT. Translated, it gives CASSQDLAGGPGTGELFF.